This T cell receptor (beta chain) was found in a study of naive CD8 T cells in extremely preterm neonates. Losses at the gene ends were 5 bases for V and 0 bases for J; bases not matched to a gene: 7. Per the germline V gene, CDR1 is PRHDT and CDR2 is FYEKMQ (reference sequence). The CDR3 extends over 15 amino acids. Generated by immunoSEQ multiplex PCR, the TCRdb table keeps only in-frame clones and is missing some. Among several thousand clones, around 98% were seen once, and the ten largest hold roughly 1.2%. V usage is TRBV13 and J usage is TRBJ2-7, with TRBD1 matching over 7 bases. This receptor was taken from a human donor in good health. The specimen was naive CD8+ T cells from blood. The CDR3 coding sequence is TGTGCCAGCAGCACGGTAGGGGACAGCTCCTACGAGCAGTACTTC. Its protein product is CASSTVGDSSYEQYF.